Reported below is one T cell receptor beta chain. Repertoires were generated with immunoSEQ multiplex PCR, while TCRdb's copy carries only in-frame clones and drops some. The sample includes some 150,000 clones, about 86% of them seen just once. These data are taken from a study of blood T cell repertoires in COVID-19. V trimming: 2 bases; J trimming: 2 bases; junction bases outside the gene matches: 1. The CDR3 has 14 residues. Germline V gene sequence: CDR1 SGHRS, CDR2 YFSETQ. The chain recombines TRBV5-1 with TRBJ2-7; TRBD1 matches 10 bases. The sample comprised peripheral blood. The receptor's source is a woman aged 60-75 years with COVID-19, enrolled during active disease. CDR3 in DNA: TGCGCCAGCAGCTTAGGGACAGGGGCCTACGAGCAGTACTTC. Its translation: CASSLGTGAYEQYF.